This TCR beta chain was recorded in a study of blood T cell repertoires in COVID-19. Study background: Sources were T cells, B-cell-depleted T cells, or PBMCs; the material itself was cDNA or gDNA.

Using immunoSEQ multiplex PCR, the repertoire was profiled, and TCRdb retains in-frame clones only, with some absent. The sample consists of 340,000 or so clones, 65% to 90% of them appearing once. Participants had their cohort set by participant-reported clinical history. What was sequenced was PBMCs or T cells enriched from blood (not recorded which). This sequence originates from a woman in her thirties or forties with acute COVID-19.

CDR3 DNA: TGTGCCAGCAGCTTAGTTCACAGCGATACGCAGTATTTT. Its translation is CASSLVHSDTQYF. V usage is TRBV11-3 and J usage is TRBJ2-3, with unresolved D. In germline, CDR1 is SGHNT, CDR2 YENEEA. Trimming removed 1 base from V and 6 bases from J, with 8 bases in between. The CDR3 length is 13 residues.